Below, 11 T cell receptor beta chains from the same sample are listed, as sequenced in a study of cytomegalovirus exposure and HLA in healthy donors (dated by TCRdb to the late 2010s). Library preparation was by the immunoSEQ multiplex PCR assay. The multiplex PCR relied on a mix of 60 forward primers for TCR Vbeta segments and 13 reverse primers for TCR Jbeta segments. Imported from immuneACCESS, the table was reduced by TCRdb to in-frame sequences with V and J called. These copies leave out some clones; in studies compared against another copy, an unresolved V gene accounts for under half, and the cause of the remainder is not known. The sample data list 140,000 to 150,000 clones, and approximately 78% of these were observed just once. The ten largest clonotypes hold 2% to 2.5% of the sample. The sample consisted of PBMCs. The receptors come from a woman between 18 and 30 years old in good health and CMV-seropositive.

This sequence joins TRBV7-9 and TRBJ2-3, with D possibly TRBD2 on 6 matching bases. Germline V CDR1 and CDR2: SEHNR, FQNEAQ (reference sequence). With 1 base removed from V and 2 bases from J, the gap between germline ends came to 10 bases. The CDR3 totals 15 residues. The CDR3, as DNA: TGTGCCAGCAGCTTAGGAGGAGGGTACACAGATACGCAGTATTTT. This encodes CASSLGGGYTDTQYF.

This rearrangement joins TRBV6-6 to TRBJ2-7; TRBD2 aligns across 10 bases. The CDR3 is made up of 15 amino acids. The junction had 13 bases not matched to a gene; V was cut back by 9 bases and J by 5 bases. CDR1 and CDR2 (germline): MNHNY, SVGAGI (reference sequence). The CDR3 region has the DNA TGTGCCAGTAGTGCCAGCGGGGGGGCCTGGGACGAGCAGTACTTC. This codes for CASSASGGAWDEQYF.

The table lists this clone with a few counts. V and J are TRBV12-5 and TRBJ2-3, with TRBD2 matching 11 bases. V lost 1 base and J lost 6; bases outside the gene matches: 6. The CDR3 is 16 residues long. Germline V gene lookup returns CDR1 LGHNT and CDR2 FRNRAP. The CDR3 reads CASGLGIAGGRDTQYF. As DNA, the CDR3 is TGTGCTAGTGGTTTGGGAATAGCGGGGGGGCGGGATACGCAGTATTTT.

The CDR3 nucleotides read TGTGCCTGGAGTGTGCCCAAGCTACCCTATGGCTACACCTTC. This gives the protein CAWSVPKLPYGYTF. This sequence joins TRBV30 and TRBJ1-2; unclear D gene. Trimming removed 0 bases from V and 4 bases from J, with 12 bases in between. The CDR3 runs to 14 residues. Germline CDR1 reads GTSNPN; CDR2 reads SVGIG (reference sequence).

Notes on this clone: Its ends do not fully match the called genes, so a read error is possible. V gene TRBV29-1 combines with J gene TRBJ2-2; 7 bases are shared with TRBD2. CDR3 size: 15 residues. Per germline, CDR1 SQVTM and CDR2 ANQGSEA. The CDR3: CSVCPGGEGHRGAVF. The CDR3 region has the DNA TGCAGCGTTTGCCCGGGAGGCGAGGGGCACCGGGGAGCTGTTTTT.

This clone has a handful of counts. This CDR3 is CASSARQGMNTEAFF. CDR3 nucleotide sequence: TGTGCCAGCAGCGCGCGACAGGGGATGAACACTGAAGCTTTCTTT. The chain has TRBV7-2 and TRBJ1-1; TRBD1 aligns across 8 bases. This CDR3 contains 15 residues. After removal of 5 bases from V and 0 bases from J, the junction contained 5 bases not matched to a gene. Germline V gene sequence: CDR1 SGHTA, CDR2 FQGNSA. The variable domain in full, with the rest retrieved from reference TRBV7-2 and TRBJ1-1, is GAGVSQSPSNKVTEKGKDVELRCDPISGHTALYWYRQSLGQGLEFLIYFQGNSAPDKSGLPSDRFSAERTGGSVSTLTIQRTQQEDSAVYLCASSARQGMNTEAFFGQGTRLTVV.

This chain uses TRBV7-6 with TRBJ2-3, with a tentative D call TRBD2 (5 bases). Germline V gene lookup returns CDR1 SGHVS and CDR2 FNYEAQ. This CDR3 has 16 amino acids. Trimming left V 1 base short and J 2 bases short, with 13 bases between. As DNA, the CDR3 is TGTGCCAGCAGCTTAGGGACTGTAGGACTCACAGATACGCAGTATTTT. This codes for CASSLGTVGLTDTQYF.

The chain has TRBV5-5 and TRBJ2-3, with TRBD2 identical over 8 bases. The junction had 4 bases not matched to a gene; V was cut back by 3 bases and J by 1 base. Germline V gene sequence: CDR1 SGHKS, CDR2 YYEKEE (reference sequence). The CDR3 runs to 15 residues. The CDR3 region has the DNA TGTGCCAGCAGCTGGAGCGGGGGTCGCACAGATACGCAGTATTTT. This sequence encodes CASSWSGGRTDTQYF.

The rearrangement links TRBV4-1 to TRBJ2-7, with unresolved D. Germline assignment: CDR1 MGHRA and CDR2 YSYEKL. This CDR3 has 15 amino acids. Trimming removed 0 bases from V and 1 base from J, with 10 bases in between. The CDR3 DNA reads as TGCGCCAGCAGCCAAGATGAGGCGGAATCCTACGAGCAGTACTTC. It is translated as CASSQDEAESYEQYF.

The CDR3 loop is CASSVATQDDEQFF. Here the CDR3 DNA reads TGTGCCAGCAGCGTAGCCACTCAGGATGATGAGCAGTTCTTC. V usage is TRBV9 and J usage is TRBJ2-1, with no clear D. The CDR3 covers 14 residues. V was shortened by 0 bases and J by 8 bases, with 12 bases between the two germline ends. Germline values: CDR1 SGDLS, CDR2 YYNGEE. Looking up the rest from reference TRBV9 and TRBJ2-1 gives the full variable domain: DSGVTQTPKHLITATGQRVTLRCSPRSGDLSVYWYQQSLDQGLQFLIQYYNGEERAKGNILERFSAQQFPDLHSELNLSSLELGDSALYFCASSVATQDDEQFFGPGTRLTVL.

The CDR3 here is CASSFVGTDNEKLFF. The CDR3 DNA is TGTGCCAGCAGTTTTGTCGGGACAGATAATGAAAAACTGTTTTTT. J is TRBJ1-4 and V is TRBV27; 7 nucleotides agree with TRBD1. Germline V gene sequence: CDR1 MNHEY, CDR2 SMNVEV (reference sequence). The CDR3 runs 15 residues. V lost 3 bases, J lost 4 bases, and 5 bases stayed unmatched.